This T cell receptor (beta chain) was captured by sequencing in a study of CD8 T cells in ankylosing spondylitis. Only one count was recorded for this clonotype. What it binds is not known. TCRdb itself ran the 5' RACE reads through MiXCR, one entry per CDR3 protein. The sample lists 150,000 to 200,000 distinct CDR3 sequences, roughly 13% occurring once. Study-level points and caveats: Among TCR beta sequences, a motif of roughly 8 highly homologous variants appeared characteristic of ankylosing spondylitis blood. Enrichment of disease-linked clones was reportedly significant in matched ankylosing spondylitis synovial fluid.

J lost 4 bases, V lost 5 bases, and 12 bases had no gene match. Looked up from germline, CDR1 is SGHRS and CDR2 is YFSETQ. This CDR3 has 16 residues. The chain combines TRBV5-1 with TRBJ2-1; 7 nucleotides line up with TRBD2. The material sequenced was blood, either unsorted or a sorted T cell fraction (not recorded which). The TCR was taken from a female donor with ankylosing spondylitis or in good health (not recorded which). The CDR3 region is CASSFILGGPYNEQFF. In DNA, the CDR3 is TGCGCCAGCAGTTTCATTCTGGGAGGGCCTTACAATGAGCAGTTCTTC.